Listed here are 29 T cell receptor beta chains from one sample, sequenced in a study of identifying expanded T cells in peripheral blood. Some clones are missing from TCRdb's copy, which holds only in-frame ones; the method was immunoSEQ multiplex PCR. Among about 91,000 clones listed, 88% were seen once. Source material: blood. These receptors were obtained from a person aged 18 to 75 in good health.

The chain is built from TRBV28 and TRBJ2-1; 12 bases are shared with TRBD2. Germline CDR1 is MDHEN and CDR2 is SYDVKM. V trimming: 3 bases; J trimming: 3 bases; junction bases outside the gene matches: 6. The CDR3 is 17 amino acids. The CDR3 reads CASSFSSGGANYNEQFF. The CDR3 coding sequence is TGTGCCAGCAGTTTCTCTAGCGGGGGGGCAAACTACAATGAGCAGTTCTTC.

The V and J genes are TRBV28 and TRBJ2-7; 9 positions match TRBD1. Germline V gene lookup returns CDR1 MDHEN and CDR2 SYDVKM. Trimming at V came to 7 bases and at J to 3 bases, leaving 13 bases not matched to a gene. This CDR3 contains 16 residues. The CDR3 bases are TGTGCCAGCACCGAGACCTTGACAGGGGGTTACTACGAGCAGTACTTC. Amino acid sequence: CASTETLTGGYYEQYF.

In DNA form, the CDR3 reads TGTGCCAGCAGTAGACAGGGTAGGAACACTGAAGCTTTCTTT. Encoded protein: CASSRQGRNTEAFF. The chain joins TRBV25-1 to TRBJ1-1; 7 bases align to TRBD1. The CDR3 consists of 14 residues. Germline V gene lookup returns CDR1 MGHDK and CDR2 SYGVNS. J gave up 1 base and V 5 bases, and 4 bases lay outside the gene matches.

This clone was recorded only once. The V gene is TRBV29-1, the J gene TRBJ2-3; 8 bases line up with TRBD2. The CDR3 contains 14 residues. CDR1 and CDR2 (germline): SQVTM, ANQGSEA. Unmatched junction bases numbered 6, after V lost 2 bases and J lost 5 bases. As DNA, the CDR3 is TGCAGCGTTGAATGGCTAGCGGGCTTAGATACGCAGTATTTT. Its translation is CSVEWLAGLDTQYF.

This chain links TRBV7-2 with TRBJ1-1, with no clear D. Trimming took off 1 base at V and 1 base at J, with 10 bases between the two ends. This CDR3 is built from 15 residues. Germline assignment: CDR1 SGHTA and CDR2 FQGNSA. The CDR3 nucleotides read TGTGCCAGCAGCTTAGAGGCCGGGTGGAACACTGAAGCTTTCTTT. Protein sequence: CASSLEAGWNTEAFF.

This rearrangement joins TRBV7-9 to TRBJ2-1; D may be TRBD1 (5 bases). The CDR3 sequence is 13 residues long. Germline V gives CDR1 SEHNR, CDR2 FQNEAQ (reference sequence). V lost 4 bases and J lost 15, with 19 bases in between. In DNA, the CDR3 is TGTGCCAGCAGCTCGTTAGTATCCCAGGGCGGGTTCTTC. Its translation: CASSSLVSQGGFF.

The J gene is TRBJ1-5, the V gene TRBV27, with TRBD1 as a possible D gene (6 bases). The germline V and J ends were trimmed by 6 bases and 6 bases, with 15 bases remaining between them. The CDR3 covers 14 residues. Germline assignment: CDR1 MNHEY and CDR2 SMNVEV (reference sequence). For the CDR3, the DNA is TGTGCCAGCAGCCTCAGGGGAAGTATTCAGCCCCAGCATTTT. Its translation: CASSLRGSIQPQHF.

This chain joins TRBV28 and TRBJ2-7; maybe TRBD2 (6 bases). The germline CDR1 and CDR2 sequences are MDHEN and SYDVKM. This CDR3 is built from 14 residues. Trimming removed 2 bases at V and 5 bases at J, with 13 bases between. This CDR3 is CASSLVGPGDEQYF. As DNA, the CDR3 is TGTGCCAGCAGTTTAGTGGGGCCGGGGGACGAGCAGTACTTC.

The chain employs TRBV6-6 and TRBJ2-2, with no clear D. Germline-derived CDR1 and CDR2 are MNHNY and SVGAGI (reference sequence). This CDR3 has 13 amino acids. V shed 0 bases and J shed 6 bases, with 5 bases lying between them. CDR3 sequence (DNA): TGTGCCAGCAGTTACTCTGGGTCCGGGGAGCTGTTTTTT. This translates into CASSYSGSGELFF.

The chain recombines TRBV28 with TRBJ2-7, with TRBD1 matching over 8 bases. V gave up 4 bases and J gave up 2 bases; unmatched junction bases: 4. The CDR3 covers 14 residues. From germline, CDR1 is MDHEN and CDR2 SYDVKM. The CDR3 bases are TGTGCCAGCAGTTCGGGACAGGCACCCTACGAGCAGTACTTC. Protein sequence: CASSSGQAPYEQYF.

The table lists this clone with a count of one. This chain connects TRBV6-1 to TRBJ1-5; 7 nucleotides agree with TRBD1. The V and J ends lost 4 bases and 4 bases, in that order; junction bases with no gene match: 7. The length of the CDR3 is 15 residues. The germline V gene encodes CDR1 MNHNS and CDR2 SASEGT. For the CDR3, the DNA is TGTGCCAGCAGTGGAGAGGGGGCGCAGAATCAGCCCCAGCATTTT. Residues: CASSGEGAQNQPQHF.

The rearrangement uses TRBV4-1 and TRBJ1-1; D uncertain. The V gene lost 0 bases and the J gene lost 0 bases, with 8 bases spanning the gap. CDR3 length: 15 amino acids. Germline-derived CDR1 and CDR2 are MGHRA and YSYEKL. The DNA for the CDR3 is TGCGCCAGCAGCCAAGATAACACTATGAACACTGAAGCTTTCTTT. Amino acids: CASSQDNTMNTEAFF.

This clone came up a few times. The junction shows a germline mismatch at one end, possibly a read error. The rearrangement joins TRBV30 to TRBJ1-1; no reliable D call. The V gene's germline CDR1 is GTSNPN and CDR2 SVGIG (reference sequence). CDR3 length equals 10 residues. The CDR3 DNA reads TGTGCCTGCCCCTCGACAAGCCTGGGTTTT. It translates to CACPSTSLGF. The full variable domain, with the rest looked up from reference TRBV30 and TRBJ1-1, is SQTIHQWPATLVQPVGSPLSLECTVEGTSNPNLYWYRQAAGRGLQLLFYSVGIGQISSEVPQNLSASRPQDRQFILSSKKLLLSDSGFYLCACPSTSLGFGQGTRLTVV.

V usage is TRBV15 and J usage is TRBJ2-1; no clear D gene. This CDR3 is built from 16 residues. V shed 0 bases and J shed 6 bases, with 15 bases lying between them. In germline, CDR1 is LNHNV, CDR2 YYDKDF (reference sequence). Here the CDR3 reads CATSRDQDPPVNEQFF. CDR3 coding DNA: TGTGCCACCAGCAGAGATCAGGACCCTCCGGTCAATGAGCAGTTCTTC.

The CDR3 loop reads CASSSSRGFPEKLFF. CDR3 coding DNA: TGTGCCAGCAGCTCGAGCAGGGGGTTTCCAGAAAAACTGTTTTTT. The genes are TRBV6-5 and TRBJ1-4; 7 positions match TRBD1. The CDR3 totals 15 residues. V was pared by 6 bases and J by 8 bases, with 12 bases of the junction left unmatched. Germline CDR1 and CDR2: MNHEY and SVGAGI.

The chain couples TRBV25-1 to TRBJ2-2; no definite D call. V was cut by 5 bases and J by 2 bases, with 6 bases left in between. Germline CDR1 MGHDK, CDR2 SYGVNS. The CDR3 contains 13 residues. The CDR3 nucleotides read TGTGCCAGCAGTCGGGCAAACACCGGGGAGCTGTTTTTT. Residues: CASSRANTGELFF.

The chain is built from TRBV2 and TRBJ1-5; maybe TRBD1 (5 bases). The germline CDR1 and CDR2 sequences are SNHLY and FYNNEI. The CDR3 covers 12 residues. V lost 4 bases to trimming and J lost 8 bases, with 9 bases between them. CDR3 sequence: CASSGDSKPQHF. The CDR3 bases are TGTGCCAGCAGTGGAGACAGCAAGCCCCAGCATTTT.

This chain connects TRBV5-1 to TRBJ2-2; D is perhaps TRBD2 (6 bases). Germline assignment: CDR1 SGHRS and CDR2 YFSETQ. CDR3 length equals 14 residues. With 4 bases removed from V and 1 base from J, the gap between germline ends came to 8 bases. Written as DNA, the CDR3 is TGCGCCAGCAGCCCCGGGGGGAACACCGGGGAGCTGTTTTTT. It is translated as CASSPGGNTGELFF.

This chain links TRBV29-1 with TRBJ1-2; D unresolved. This CDR3 spans 13 amino acids. The germline gives CDR1 SQVTM, CDR2 ANQGSEA. The V gene lost 3 bases and the J gene lost 2 bases, with 10 bases spanning the gap. The CDR3 loop reads CSVDGLGNYGYTF. CDR3 nucleotide sequence: TGCAGCGTTGACGGGCTCGGGAACTATGGCTACACCTTC.

The chain has TRBV6-5 and TRBJ2-5, with D hard to call. V dropped 0 bases and J dropped 5 bases, with 10 bases sitting between them. This CDR3 contains 14 residues. The germline gives CDR1 MNHEY, CDR2 SVGAGI. CDR3: CASSYSDSSETQYF. The DNA for the CDR3 is TGTGCCAGCAGTTACTCGGATAGTTCGGAGACCCAGTACTTC.

V is TRBV19 and J is TRBJ2-5; TRBD1 aligns across 8 bases. In germline, CDR1 is LNHDA, CDR2 SQIVND (reference sequence). V trimming: 3 bases; J trimming: 4 bases; junction bases outside the gene matches: 4. The CDR3 extends over 14 amino acids. The DNA for the CDR3 is TGTGCCAGTAGTATGAGGACAGGGACAGAGACCCAGTACTTC. Encoded protein: CASSMRTGTETQYF.

V usage is TRBV5-4 and J usage is TRBJ2-3; 8 bases agree with TRBD1. Germline V gene lookup returns CDR1 SGHNT and CDR2 YYREEE (reference sequence). This CDR3 contains 17 residues. Germline trimming cut 4 bases from V and 2 bases from J; bases unmatched to any gene: 12. CDR3 in amino acids: CASSLPDRAFVTDTQYF. The CDR3 DNA follows: TGTGCCAGCAGCCTCCCGGACAGGGCATTCGTCACAGATACGCAGTATTTT.

The CDR3 DNA follows: TGCGCCAGCAGCCCAACTGGGACAGGGAAGGACCAGCCCCAGCATTTT. It translates to CASSPTGTGKDQPQHF. The genes are TRBV4-1 and TRBJ1-5; 9 bases align to TRBD1. This CDR3 is built from 16 residues. Trimming at V came to 4 bases and at J to 7 bases, leaving 11 bases not matched to a gene. Germline-derived CDR1 and CDR2 are MGHRA and YSYEKL.

This rearrangement joins TRBV5-6 to TRBJ2-5, with D possibly TRBD1 on 7 matching bases. Deletions cut 0 bases from V and 4 bases from J, with 10 bases between. Per germline, CDR1 SGHDT and CDR2 YYEEEE. The CDR3 is 14 amino acids. Here the CDR3 DNA reads TGTGCCAGCAGCTTGGACAGGGGAGGAGAGACCCAGTACTTC. The encoded protein is CASSLDRGGETQYF.

The chain uses TRBV5-5 and TRBJ1-1; no clear D. CDR3 size: 15 residues. Germline-derived CDR1 and CDR2 are SGHKS and YYEKEE (reference sequence). The V gene lost 5 bases and the J gene lost 1 base, with 15 bases spanning the gap. CDR3 sequence reads: CASRSFTAANTEAFF. The CDR3 region has the DNA TGTGCCAGCAGGTCTTTTACAGCGGCGAACACTGAAGCTTTCTTT.

The sample holds a few counts of this clone. J is TRBJ1-1 and V is TRBV30, with 7 bases matching TRBD1. CDR1 GTSNPN and CDR2 SVGIG come from the germline V gene (reference sequence). The CDR3 sequence is 10 residues long. Losses at the gene ends were 5 bases for V and 8 bases for J; bases not matched to a gene: 2. In DNA form, the CDR3 reads TGTGCCTGGGAGACAGGGGAAGCTTTCTTT. It codes for CAWETGEAFF.

V usage is TRBV5-6 and J usage is TRBJ2-5; D unclear. The CDR3 length is 14 residues. Deletions cut 0 bases from V and 5 bases from J, with 11 bases between. Germline V lookup: CDR1 SGHDT, CDR2 YYEEEE. The CDR3: CASSLALSGETQYF. Here the CDR3 DNA reads TGTGCCAGCAGCTTGGCCCTCTCCGGGGAGACCCAGTACTTC.

On this clone: This same CDR3 is encoded by further DNA sequences in the sample. The rearrangement uses TRBV4-3 and TRBJ1-5, with a possible D match to TRBD1 (5 bases). Looked up from germline, CDR1 is LGHNA and CDR2 is YSLEER. V lost 0 bases, J lost 2 bases, and 8 bases lay in between. The CDR3 length is 15 residues. CDR3 sequence (DNA): TGCGCCAGCAGCCAAGATCCACAGGGCAATCAGCCCCAGCATTTT. It translates to CASSQDPQGNQPQHF.

The V gene is TRBV4-3, the J gene TRBJ1-4, with 8 nucleotides matching TRBD1. The V segment lost 4 bases and the J segment 4 bases; nucleotides outside the gene matches: 2. Germline CDR1 LGHNA, CDR2 YSLEER. The CDR3 spans 14 residues. The CDR3 loop is CASSLTGVNEKLFF. DNA of the CDR3: TGCGCCAGCAGCCTGACAGGGGTTAATGAAAAACTGTTTTTT.